This section outlines one T cell receptor beta chain sequence together with its context. This clonotype was observed a few times. The antigen it binds to is not known. The sample holds no much larger clone one base away, and base qualities are not on file. Including cysteine and phenylalanine, the CDR3 has 16 amino acids. Only the CDR3 portion is preserved as DNA: 48 bases, with reading frame beginning at the first base. Trimming takes 5 bases off V and 0 bases off J; junction bases not matched to a gene: 8. Looking up the germline V gene (reference sequence) yields CDR1 MNHEY and CDR2 SMNVEV. Libraries came from RT-PCR. These reads were obtained on an Illumina HiSeq 2500. The raw public data were reprocessed by TCRdb itself: fastp quality trimming at Q25, MiXCR clonotype calling, in-frame beta chains only. Each CDR3 protein appears once, grouped with its most common genes and DNA. The sample table lists approximately 170,000 distinct CDR3 sequences, 12% of them with a count of one. The ten largest clones take up around 28% of the sample.

The sample originates from a study of response to subunit inactivated influenza vaccine (dated by TCRdb to the late 2010s). Looking at the study overall: Deep quantitative profiling of the T cell receptor repertoire was used in the study to follow responses to a trivalent subunit inactivated influenza vaccine. The paper's findings and limits, for the study overall: According to the authors, only a limited number of new T cells may be recruited by each seasonal influenza vaccination.

In addition, the sample was reused for a study of T cells expressing NK-cell markers. In that second paper, the authors write: The TCR beta cDNA libraries were made using 5'RACE template switching, a step that added both a universal primer site and unique molecular identifiers. Three sorted T-cell subsets (CD3+CD56+NKG2C+, CD3+CD56+NKG2C- and CD3+CD56-NKG2C+) from about 8 donors had their TCR beta-chain repertoires profiled. Among the eight sequenced donors, only one was HCMV-seronegative, while the other seven were HCMV-seropositive. In several experiments an anti-gammadeltaTCR antibody was added to restrict sorting to alphabetaTCR-expressing T cells. In a handful of donors, the dominant CD3+CD56+NKG2C+ clonotypes ranked among the top 10 CD8+ clonotypes, making up 1.0-7.0% of CD8+ T cells. Those dominant clonotypes were again the most abundant among CD3+CD56-NKG2C+ cells in a handful of donors, at about 28.3-65%. Whether the expanded NKG2C-expressing T cell clones were specific for HCMV antigens was left unclear. Randomly selected healthy volunteers, three men and five women, were used as the eight sequenced donors. HCMV-specific IgG was detected in serum with a commercial ELISA kit to determine HCMV serostatus. Ficoll density gradient centrifugation was used to isolate peripheral blood mononuclear cells from blood. CD4+ and CD8+ T cells were isolated from PBMC by magnetic immunoseparation with Miltenyi isolation kits. Synthesis of cDNA was primed from the TCR beta constant segment and was followed by two consecutive PCR amplification steps. Sequencing of the libraries produced 2 x 150 bp reads on Illumina HiSeq 2000/2500, MiSeq or NextSeq. MIGEC was used to demultiplex reads and group reads by UMI, and MiTCR was used to assemble and quantify clonotypes. To exclude erroneous sequences, any TCR cDNA sequence not supported by at least two reads was discarded. The tcR package was used for downstream repertoire analysis, and clonotypes were matched across fractions by CDR3 nucleotide sequence plus V segment. VDJmatch was used to annotate antigen specificity against VDJdb, with one amino acid substitution in CDR3 allowed.

This TCR was sampled from a man in his forties or fifties who received an inactivated influenza vaccine. Donor details come from another sample of the same person, matched by shared clones. Rearrangement joined TRBV27 to TRBJ1-2, and 8 junction bases match TRBD1. The material was CD8+ T cells sorted from PBMCs, obtained 11 to 12 days after vaccination. For the CDR3, the sequence is CASSRDRLGANYGYTF. The nucleotide sequence reads TGTGCCAGCAGTCGGGACAGGTTGGGAGCTAACTATGGCTACACCTTC.